These 17 T cell receptor beta chains were sequenced from one sample in a study of blood T cells in healthy people across ages. It was with a sample-barcoded 5' primer and a J-beta primer mix that a second PCR of about 6 to 12 cycles was run. TCRdb redid the calling of the 5' RACE reads with MiXCR, one entry per CDR3 protein. This repertoire shows hundreds of thousands of distinct CDR3 sequences, about 55% found once; its top ten account for about 38%. What was sequenced was blood. The receptor source for this set is a man aged 80 or over in good health.

This clonotype was observed a few times. The CDR3 protein is CSVYLSSYNEQFF. As DNA, the CDR3 is TGCAGCGTTTATTTGAGCTCCTACAATGAGCAGTTCTTC. This chain uses TRBV29-1 with TRBJ2-1; no definite D call. Per the germline V gene, CDR1 is SQVTM and CDR2 is ANQGSEA. This CDR3 spans 13 amino acids. The ends were cut back, 5 bases at V and 0 bases at J, with 8 bases in the middle.

J is TRBJ2-6 and V is TRBV27; D remains unclear. The CDR3 has 15 residues. V lost 5 bases to trimming and J lost 2 bases, with 10 bases between them. CDR1 and CDR2 (germline): MNHEY, SMNVEV (reference sequence). The CDR3 loop is CASSPRITGANVLTF. The CDR3 DNA follows: TGTGCCAGCAGTCCAAGGATTACTGGGGCCAACGTCCTGACTTTC.

The chain has TRBV24-1 and TRBJ2-1; D might be TRBD2 (6 bases). Germline V gene data show CDR1 as KGHDR and CDR2 as SFDVKD. Trimming removed 4 bases from V and 0 bases from J, with 12 bases in between. This CDR3 region has 16 residues. In nucleotides, the CDR3 is TGTGCCACCAGTGACGTTAGCGGAAGCTCCTACAATGAGCAGTTCTTC. Its protein product is CATSDVSGSSYNEQFF.

The J gene is TRBJ2-1, the V gene TRBV5-1; TRBD2 matches 8 bases. The CDR3 is 15 amino acids. The germline CDR1 and CDR2 sequences are SGHRS and YFSETQ. V shed 0 bases, J shed 8 bases, and the junction held 7 bases outside the gene matches. CDR3 in amino acids: CASSLGGLAIHEQFF. In nucleotides, the CDR3 is TGCGCCAGCAGCTTGGGAGGACTAGCCATCCATGAGCAGTTCTTC.

J is TRBJ2-1 and V is TRBV6-1, with TRBD2 matching 10 bases. Germline V gives CDR1 MNHNS, CDR2 SASEGT. The V gene end was trimmed by 11 bases and the J gene end by 3 bases; junction bases not matched to a gene: 4. This CDR3 contains 13 residues. CDR3 loop: CAGRLAGYNEQFF. In nucleotides, the CDR3 is TGTGCCGGTAGACTAGCGGGCTACAATGAGCAGTTCTTC.

This clonotype was seen a handful of times. The gene calls are TRBV5-1 and TRBJ2-1; 10 positions match TRBD2. The germline gives CDR1 SGHRS, CDR2 YFSETQ. V shed 4 bases and J 5 bases; nucleotides not matched to a gene: 12. CDR3 length: 17 residues. This CDR3 is CASSPSSGRAADNEQFF. For the CDR3, the DNA is TGCGCCAGCAGCCCTTCGAGCGGGAGGGCCGCGGACAATGAGCAGTTCTTC. The full variable domain, completed using reference TRBV5-1 and TRBJ2-1, is KAGVTQTPRYLIKTRGQQVTLSCSPISGHRSVSWYQQTPGQGLQFLFEYFSETQRNKGNFPGRFSGRQFSNSRSEMNVSTLELGDSALYLCASSPSSGRAADNEQFFGPGTRLTVL.

The rearrangement uses TRBV7-9 and TRBJ2-5; D is ambiguous. The length of the CDR3 is 15 residues. Germline lookup yields CDR1 SEHNR and CDR2 FQNEAQ (reference sequence). The V end lost 4 bases, the J end lost 2 bases, and 14 bases lay between the germline ends. The CDR3 spells CASSSDGQPQETQYF. DNA for the CDR3: TGTGCCAGCAGCTCCGACGGCCAGCCTCAAGAGACCCAGTACTTC. Full variable domain (rest looked up from reference TRBV7-9 and TRBJ2-5): DTGVSQNPRHKITKRGQNVTFRCDPISEHNRLYWYRQTLGQGPEFLTYFQNEAQLEKSRLLSDRFSAERPKGSFSTLEIQRTEQGDSAMYLCASSSDGQPQETQYFGPGTRLLVL.

The rearrangement links TRBV5-1 to TRBJ2-3; 7 bases agree with TRBD1. Germline lookup yields CDR1 SGHRS and CDR2 YFSETQ. V shed 3 bases, J shed 14 bases, and the junction held 18 bases outside the gene matches. This CDR3 has 15 amino acids. In DNA form, the CDR3 reads TGCGCCAGCAGCTCCCGACAGGGTTTAGCTCCAGACGCGTATTTT. Translated: CASSSRQGLAPDAYF.

This clonotype was detected a few times. The chain's CDR3 is CASSPRGLATQETQYF. CDR3 nucleotides: TGTGCCAGCAGCCCCAGGGGACTAGCGACTCAAGAGACCCAGTACTTC. The rearrangement joins TRBV12-3 or TRBV12-4 to TRBJ2-5, with 10 bases aligning to TRBD2. The length of the CDR3 is 16 residues. V lost 6 bases and J lost 2; bases outside the gene matches: 9.

J is TRBJ2-3 and V is TRBV5-6, with 12 nucleotides matching TRBD2. Germline V CDR1 and CDR2: SGHDT, YYEEEE. Trimming at V came to 3 bases and at J to 14 bases, leaving 13 bases not matched to a gene. This CDR3 is 15 amino acids long. The CDR3 loop reads CASSSPLAGGRYAYF. CDR3 nucleotides: TGTGCCAGCAGCTCACCACTAGCGGGAGGCAGATACGCGTATTTT.

The chain carries TRBV6-5 and TRBJ1-6; 7 positions agree with TRBD1. The CDR3 is made up of 19 amino acids. CDR1 is MNHEY and CDR2 is SVGAGI in the germline V gene. The trim removed 0 bases at V and 9 bases at J, leaving 17 bases unmatched. The CDR3 nucleotides read TGTGCCAGCAGTTACTCCCCACTACAGGGGCGGTCCAGTGGTTCACCCCTCCACTTT. Its translation: CASSYSPLQGRSSGSPLHF.

To note about this clonotype: Sequence at one end of the junction differs from germline and may be a read error. The chain carries TRBV5-1 and TRBJ2-4; 10 nucleotides align to TRBD1. The J call may be mistaken, given a closer DNA end match to TRBJ2-7. CDR1 and CDR2 from the germline V gene are SGHRS and YFSETQ. The CDR3 length is 16 residues. CDR3 protein: CAGSLGGTGVGYEQYF. CDR3 sequence (DNA): TGCGCCGGCAGCTTGGGCGGGACAGGGGTCGGTTACGAGCAGTACTTC.

The gene calls are TRBV20-1 and TRBJ1-5; D is possibly TRBD1 (6 bases). The length of the CDR3 is 15 residues. Trimming took off 0 bases at V and 3 bases at J, with 12 bases between the two ends. CDR1 and CDR2 (germline): DFQATT, SNEGSKA (reference sequence). This CDR3 reads CSARDIQGANQPQHF. In DNA form, the CDR3 reads TGCAGTGCTAGAGATATACAGGGCGCCAATCAGCCCCAGCATTTT.

The CDR3: CSALHTAGTQYF. The CDR3 DNA sequence: TGCAGCGCCCTACACACCGCCGGGACCCAGTACTTC. The chain couples TRBV20-1 to TRBJ2-5, with D unresolved. Germline V gene lookup returns CDR1 DFQATT and CDR2 SNEGSKA (reference sequence). The CDR3 is 12 residues long.

The CDR3 spells CSARDIRGPHNEQFF. The CDR3, as DNA: TGCAGTGCTAGAGACATCAGGGGGCCCCACAATGAGCAGTTCTTC. The chain uses TRBV20-1 and TRBJ2-1, with 8 positions matching TRBD1. The trim removed 0 bases at V and 5 bases at J, leaving 6 bases unmatched. The CDR3 sequence is 15 residues long. The V gene's germline CDR1 is DFQATT and CDR2 SNEGSKA (reference sequence).

The chain joins TRBV20-1 to TRBJ2-4; D unclear. The DNA end favors TRBJ2-7, so the J call may be wrong. Looked up from germline, CDR1 is DFQATT and CDR2 is SNEGSKA (reference sequence). This CDR3 is 15 amino acids long. The CDR3 is CSAGPSRQNFYEQYF. The DNA for the CDR3 is TGCAGTGCAGGCCCGTCGAGGCAGAACTTCTACGAGCAGTACTTC.

This clonotype was found a few times. J is TRBJ2-1 and V is TRBV28; 8 bases map to TRBD1. V was clipped by 6 bases and J by 4 bases; unmatched bases: 14. The CDR3 runs to 17 residues. Germline V CDR1 and CDR2: MDHEN, SYDVKM. CDR3 sequence reads: CASSPGQGPGIYNEQFF. The CDR3 bases are TGTGCCAGCAGCCCCGGACAGGGTCCGGGGATTTACAATGAGCAGTTCTTC.